This note documents a single T cell receptor beta chain sequence. Its antigen remains unknown. The data stem from a study of regulatory T cells in long-lasting Graves disease. Notes on the study in general: Whereas new patients shared roughly 910 public clonotypes, persistent patients shared more, at some 2,700.

According to the study, TCR beta libraries were built with iRepertoire HTBI primers and CDR3-region Arm-PCR. TCRdb re-analysed the multiplex PCR reads in MiXCR, keeping a single row per CDR3 protein. The sample holds about 540,000 distinct CDR3 sequences, about 14% seen once. Time point defined: newly diagnosed GD, antithyroid drugs for less than 3 months. PBMCs were the source of the RNA used for TCR sequencing. With 7 bases clipped from V and 8 bases from J, the junction kept 14 bases outside the gene matches. The CDR3 length is 15 residues. Germline V gene lookup returns CDR1 MNHEY and CDR2 SMNVEV (reference sequence). These data were also reused for a study on T cells in Graves' hyperthyroidism and ophthalmopathy. From that second work: Ophthalmopathy was identified by the model a median roughly 6.5 months ahead of onset.

The sequence was obtained from a man aged 30 to 45 with Graves disease. The sample in question was peripheral blood mononuclear cells (PBMCs), obtained at new diagnosis, from a patient treated with antithyroid drugs. V usage is TRBV27 and J usage is TRBJ2-1; 7 bases line up with TRBD2. As DNA, the CDR3 is TGTGCCAGCACTCTGGGGGGGGTCCGGCGGCATGAGCAGTTCTTC. This sequence encodes CASTLGGVRRHEQFF.